These T cell receptor beta chains were read from a single sample in a study of T cell responses to AZD1222 COVID-19 vaccine. The protocol was immunoSEQ multiplex PCR, while the TCRdb copy is restricted to in-frame clones and leaves out a portion. Of roughly 120,000 clones listed, roughly 87% are singletons. This specimen was peripheral blood, taken on day 0 of AZD1222 vaccination. The receptors originated from an adult in good health. Each CDR3 is given with its conserved first and last residue. Each record gives: D gene, J gene, clone size, V gene, CDR3 DNA, CDR3 protein. D genes are given only for firm matches. Rows give clone size only sometimes, using once, few, many, or a class for an expanded clone.

NA,TRBJ1-3,few,TRBV9,TGTGCCAGCAGCGTAGGAGGGGAAGGAAACACCATATATTTT,CASSVGGEGNTIYF
NA,TRBJ1-6,NA,TRBV7-2,TGTGCCAGCAGCCCCCGGAGGGGATTGACAGAGTCACCCCTCCACTTT,CASSPRRGLTESPLHF
TRBD2,TRBJ2-1,NA,TRBV29-1,TGCAGCGTGGGGACTAGCGGGGGAAATGAGCAGTTCTTC,CSVGTSGGNEQFF
NA,TRBJ2-7,NA,TRBV20-1,TGCAGTGCTAGTAGTTGGACCCTTTTTTACGAGCAGTACTTC,CSASSWTLFYEQYF
TRBD2,TRBJ2-2,NA,TRBV7-2,TGTGCCAGCAGCGTGACTAGCCTAGCGAACACCGGGGAGCTGTTTTTT,CASSVTSLANTGELFF
NA,TRBJ1-6,NA,TRBV6-5,TGTGCCAGCAGTTCCTTAGGGCGTTCACCCCTCCACTTT,CASSSLGRSPLHF
NA,TRBJ2-7,NA,TRBV28,TGTGCCAGCAGGGAACTTGACCTCCACGAGCAGTACTTC,CASRELDLHEQYF
NA,TRBJ2-7,NA,TRBV15,TGTGCCACCAGCATCGGGAGACAGAATATCTACGAGCAGTACTTC,CATSIGRQNIYEQYF
TRBD2,TRBJ2-3,NA,TRBV6-4,TGTGCCAGCAGTGAGCGGGGGGGCCATACAGATACGCAGTATTTT,CASSERGGHTDTQYF
NA,TRBJ2-7,NA,TRBV7-8,TGTGCCAGCAGCTACCAATACTACGAGCAGTACTTC,CASSYQYYEQYF
NA,TRBJ2-7,NA,TRBV5-8,TGTGCCAGCAGGCGAACAGGGTTTAAGGATACCTACGAGCAGTACTTC,CASRRTGFKDTYEQYF
NA,TRBJ2-2,NA,TRBV7-7,TGTGCCAGCAGCTTGCAGGGACTGAACACCGGGGAGCTGTTTTTT,CASSLQGLNTGELFF
NA,TRBJ1-2,NA,TRBV19,TGTGCCAGTAGTGCCGAAAGGGAGGGACTTTTTAACTATGGCTACACCTTC,CASSAEREGLFNYGYTF
NA,TRBJ1-1,NA,TRBV5-1,TGCGCCAGCAGCTTGGTTAGGGCGGCGGACACTGAAGCTTTCTTT,CASSLVRAADTEAFF
NA,TRBJ1-5,NA,TRBV28,TGTGCCAGCAGAAGAGACAGGTTAAATCAGCCCCAGCATTTT,CASRRDRLNQPQHF
NA,TRBJ1-1,NA,TRBV15,TGTGCCACCGGGGACGGGACGAACACTGAAGCTTTCTTT,CATGDGTNTEAFF
NA,TRBJ2-5,NA,TRBV13,TGTGCCAGCAGCTGGTCTAGCGAACAAGAGACCCAGTACTTC,CASSWSSEQETQYF
NA,TRBJ2-3,NA,TRBV28,TGTGCCAGCAGTCCGTACCGGGGAGATACGCAGTATTTT,CASSPYRGDTQYF
TRBD1,TRBJ1-1,NA,TRBV5-4,TGTGCCAGCAGCCCGAGGGGGACAGGGTACATAGAAGCTTTCTTT,CASSPRGTGYIEAFF
NA,TRBJ1-1,NA,TRBV5-1,TGCGCCAGCAGCTTGGTCGCGAGGGGAGCGAACACTGAAGCTTTCTTT,CASSLVARGANTEAFF
NA,TRBJ1-2,NA,TRBV30,TGTGCCTGGAGTGAGCGACAGTATTATGGCTACACCTTC,CAWSERQYYGYTF
TRBD1,TRBJ1-2,NA,TRBV28,TGTGCCAGCAGTTCAACAGGGGGCGGTAACTATGGCTACACCTTC,CASSSTGGGNYGYTF
NA,TRBJ2-5,NA,TRBV18,TGTGCCAGCTCACCCCAGCGCCCCCCTCAAGAGACCCAGTACTTC,CASSPQRPPQETQYF
NA,TRBJ1-5,once,TRBV15,TGTGCCACCAGCAGAGACCGGGACACCGGGCGGCCCCAGCATTTT,CATSRDRDTGRPQHF
NA,TRBJ1-2,NA,TRBV14,TGTGCCAGCAGCCAAAGCCGGGACACGTATGGCTACACCTTC,CASSQSRDTYGYTF
TRBD2,TRBJ2-2,NA,TRBV7-2,TGTGCCAGCAGCTTAGTTAGCGGGGGGCCGAACACCGGGGAGCTGTTTTTT,CASSLVSGGPNTGELFF
NA,TRBJ2-1,few,TRBV7-8,TGTGCCAGCAGCTTATCATATGAGCAGTTCTTC,CASSLSYEQFF
TRBD2,TRBJ2-3,NA,TRBV10-3,TGTGCCATCAGTAAACTAGCGGGGGGGCCCGATACGCAGTATTTT,CAISKLAGGPDTQYF
NA,TRBJ1-1,NA,TRBV6-5,TGTGCCTCATCCCGGGTCGGGAACACTGAAGCTTTCTTT,CASSRVGNTEAFF
TRBD1,TRBJ2-1,NA,TRBV28,TGTGCCAGCAGGGTGGAAGGGACAGGGGCCTACAATGAGCAGTTCTTC,CASRVEGTGAYNEQFF
TRBD1,TRBJ1-2,few,TRBV14,TGTGCCAGCAGCACGACAGGGCACTATGGCTACACCTTC,CASSTTGHYGYTF
NA,TRBJ1-3,NA,TRBV2,TGTGCCAGCAGTGGATTGGGAACCTCTGGAAACACCATATATTTT,CASSGLGTSGNTIYF
NA,TRBJ1-5,NA,TRBV6-5,TGTGCCAGCAGTTACGGACCCCTCGAAGGGCAGCCCCAGCATTTT,CASSYGPLEGQPQHF
NA,TRBJ2-2,NA,TRBV2,TGTGCCAGCCGTTGGGGACAAGTGAACACCGGGGAGCTGTTTTTT,CASRWGQVNTGELFF
NA,TRBJ2-4,NA,TRBV7-9,TGTGCCAGCAGCCCCCAGGGGGGGGGTGCAAACATTCAGTACTTC,CASSPQGGGANIQYF
NA,TRBJ1-2,NA,TRBV19,TGTGCCAGTAGTATAGACAAGTCTGGCTACACCTTC,CASSIDKSGYTF
NA,TRBJ2-7,NA,TRBV28,TGTGCCAGCAGTTCCTTCTTCATCCAGGGGTCCTACGAGCAGTACTTC,CASSSFFIQGSYEQYF
TRBD2,TRBJ2-5,NA,TRBV5-4,TGTGCCAGCAGCTTGGAACTAGCGGGGTTCTGGGAGACCCAGTACTTC,CASSLELAGFWETQYF
TRBD2,TRBJ2-3,NA,TRBV3-1/TRBV3-2,TGTGCCAGCAGCCTCCATAGCGGGGGATCCCCGGGGACGCAGTATTTT,CASSLHSGGSPGTQYF
NA,TRBJ1-5,once,TRBV28,TGTGCCAGCAGTCCCGTGGGGCTACACAATCAGCCCCAGCATTTT,CASSPVGLHNQPQHF
NA,TRBJ2-1,NA,TRBV28,TGTGCCAGCAGTTCACCCTCCGTCGAGCAGTTCTTC,CASSSPSVEQFF
NA,TRBJ2-4,NA,TRBV5-4,TGTGCCAGCAGCTTGAACCCGATGCCGCGGGACATTCAGTACTTC,CASSLNPMPRDIQYF
NA,TRBJ2-7,NA,TRBV13,TGTGCCAGCAGCTTAGGCCAGGCAGGGGGGTATGAGCAGTACTTC,CASSLGQAGGYEQYF
NA,TRBJ2-1,NA,TRBV19,TGTGCCAGTAGTATAGGGGTAGCCGTTGAGCAGTTCTTC,CASSIGVAVEQFF
NA,TRBJ1-2,NA,TRBV2,TGTGCCAGAGCTCCGGGACGAAACTATGGCTACACCTTC,CARAPGRNYGYTF
NA,TRBJ1-2,NA,TRBV30,TGTGCCTGGAGTGTAAATCGGAAGAATTATGGCTACACCTTC,CAWSVNRKNYGYTF
NA,TRBJ1-5,NA,TRBV12-1,TGTGCCAGCGGAGGGTATCAGCCCCAGCATTTT,CASGGYQPQHF
TRBD2,TRBJ2-3,NA,TRBV29-1,TGCAGCGCCAACCATCTAGCGGGAAGCACAGATACGCAGTATTTT,CSANHLAGSTDTQYF
TRBD2,TRBJ2-1,NA,TRBV6-6,TGTGCCAGCAGTTACTGGACTAGCGGGGAACGGAATGAGCAGTTCTTC,CASSYWTSGERNEQFF
NA,TRBJ1-1,NA,TRBV27,TGTGCCAGCAGTTTATTGACAGTCATGAACACTGAAGCTTTCTTT,CASSLLTVMNTEAFF
NA,TRBJ1-5,NA,TRBV19,TGTGCCAGTACCGCCGACCGCAATCAGCCCCAGCATTTT,CASTADRNQPQHF
TRBD1,TRBJ1-5,NA,TRBV28,TGTGCCAGCACCTTACAGGGGGGGAATCAGCCCCAGCATTTT,CASTLQGGNQPQHF
NA,TRBJ2-7,NA,TRBV19,TGTGCCAGTAGTATTTCTGGGGACGAGCAGTACTTC,CASSISGDEQYF
TRBD1,TRBJ1-3,NA,TRBV30,TGTGCCTGGAGCTTAGGACAGGGTGGAAACACCATATATTTT,CAWSLGQGGNTIYF
NA,TRBJ2-2,NA,TRBV3-1/TRBV3-2,TGTGCCAGCAGCCAAAACACCGGGGAGCTGTTTTTT,CASSQNTGELFF
NA,TRBJ1-4,many,TRBV20-1,TGCAGTGCTGGGCATGAAAAACTGTTTTTT,CSAGHEKLFF
NA,TRBJ1-1,few,TRBV5-1,TGCGCCAGCAGCTTGTCGGGACCCAACACTGAAGCTTTCTTT,CASSLSGPNTEAFF
NA,TRBJ1-2,NA,TRBV12-3/TRBV12-4,TGTGCCAGCAGTTTTGGCAGTAACTATGGCTACACCTTC,CASSFGSNYGYTF
TRBD2,TRBJ2-3,NA,TRBV3-1/TRBV3-2,TGTGCCAGCAGCCAAGGGCGGGGGGGCACAGATACGCAGTATTTT,CASSQGRGGTDTQYF